This T cell receptor (beta chain) stems from a study of blood T cell repertoires in COVID-19 (TCRdb year 2020). General notes on the study: Samples covering the acute and convalescent phases of COVID-19 were provided by collaborators in the United States, Italy and Spain. The sample metadata nearly always contained a de-identified subject ID, COVID-19 status, age in years and sex. Samples came from the ongoing ImmuneRACE study (first 160 participants) plus 1,254 subjects from 6 global collaborators. The material from the prospective study consisted of cDNA or gDNA derived from T cells, B-cell-depleted T cells, or PBMCs. The dataset comprised deeply sampled blood TCRbeta repertoires from subjects exposed to, actively infected with, or recovered from COVID-19. HLA class I and class II types, where available, came from metadata supplied by the sample provider rather than from assay-based typing. A freely available public database, intended as a resource for researchers studying the immune response to SARS-CoV-2, is where the repertoires were released. Broader findings and caveats from the paper: The quantity of clinical and demographic metadata differed by source and by participant and was supplied without curation.

On this clone itself: The antigen it recognizes is unknown. Per-nucleotide qualities are absent, and no much larger clonotype sits a single base away.

At the junction V is shortened by 3 bases and J by 4 bases, with 19 bases in between. Inclusive of the bounding cysteine and phenylalanine, the CDR3 is 18 residues long. Of the read, only the CDR3 DNA is kept; its 54 bases are in frame from base 1. Per the germline V gene (reference sequence), LGHDT is the CDR1 and YNNKEL is the CDR2. Participants in the prospective study were enrolled through a virtual design, were aged about 18 to 90 years, and lived in approximately 25 United States geographic areas. To assign participants to cohorts, the prospective study relied on clinical history that participants themselves reported in a screening survey and a study questionnaire. For ImmuneRACE Cohort 3, a participant was defined as recovered based on two consecutive negative NP/OP PCR tests, clearance by a healthcare professional, or resolution of symptoms. In the prospective study, whole blood, serum and a nasopharyngeal or oropharyngeal swab were collected from each participant by mobile phlebotomists. Prospective study participants could optionally give additional blood draws and questionnaires over a roughly 2-month period. Before DNA extraction, blood samples from the prospective study were shipped at room temperature or frozen.

The immunoSEQ Assay, a bias-controlled multiplex PCR, was used to amplify TCRbeta CDR3 regions from genomic DNA. The authors processed their data as follows. Nucleated cell counts per sample were estimated from amplification of reference gene primers within the assay. To quantify the absolute abundance of each unique TCRbeta CDR3 rearrangement, sequence reads were collapsed and filtered. Productive Simpson clonality was computed per sample as the square root of Simpson's diversity index over productive rearrangements. The immuneACCESS repertoire file appears here via TCRdb, limited to in-frame rearrangements. These files lack a portion of the clones; in checked studies, under half of the deficit traces to unresolved V genes, and the cause of the others is not known. Clone size and V and J calls were adopted from that table, with D and trimming inferred from the DNA. Across this sample there are about 250,000 clones, with more than 85% seen only once. The ten biggest clones cover under 10% of the sample.

This TCR was sampled from a man in his forties or fifties who had recovered from COVID-19. Sequencing was done on a sample of PBMCs or T cells enriched from blood (not recorded which). Recombination joined TRBV3-1 (or the pseudogene TRBV3-2) with TRBJ1-6; D gene: possibly TRBD1, on 5 matching bases. CDR3 loop: CASSQQTEANQYNSPLHF. The bases are TGTGCCAGCAGCCAGCAGACAGAAGCAAACCAATATAATTCACCCCTCCACTTT.